The present T cell receptor beta chain was sequenced within a study of molecular identifiers for immune sequencing clone quantification. Study summary: For replicates, RNA isolated from roughly 20,000 or 100,000 naive CD8 cells was divided into five portions, of which four were sequenced.

Study-wide results and caveats: Under 1% of molecules in naive cells, but over 97% of effector molecules, belonged to clones above 20 RNA copies.

Naive CD8 libraries came from roughly 20,000 to 1,000,000 sorted cells with 10%, 30% or 50% RNA. In this sample, this clonotype turned up many times. The antigen remains undetermined. J gave up 6 bases and V 4 bases, and 6 bases lay outside the gene matches. CDR1 is MGHRA and CDR2 is YSYEKL in the germline V gene. This CDR3 region has 15 residues. TCR libraries were built in bulk with a published protocol and specific TCR primers. In TCRdb, the PCR reads were re-called with MiXCR into one record per CDR3 protein. Of 55,000 to 75,000 distinct CDR3 sequences in the sample, approximately 18% were seen once.

The sequence was obtained from a human donor in good health. Some libraries in this study had Jurkat cell RNA spiked in. The chain recombines TRBV4-1 with TRBJ2-7; TRBD2 matches at 13 bases. The sequenced sample was naive CD8+ T cells from blood, with Jurkat cell RNA spiked in. The sample's subset: FACS-sorted CD8+CD4-CCR7+CD45RA+ naive T cells. Here the CDR3 DNA reads TGCGCCAGCAGCCCGGGACTAGCGGGGTTGAGCGAGCAGTACTTC. Translated, it gives CASSPGLAGLSEQYF.